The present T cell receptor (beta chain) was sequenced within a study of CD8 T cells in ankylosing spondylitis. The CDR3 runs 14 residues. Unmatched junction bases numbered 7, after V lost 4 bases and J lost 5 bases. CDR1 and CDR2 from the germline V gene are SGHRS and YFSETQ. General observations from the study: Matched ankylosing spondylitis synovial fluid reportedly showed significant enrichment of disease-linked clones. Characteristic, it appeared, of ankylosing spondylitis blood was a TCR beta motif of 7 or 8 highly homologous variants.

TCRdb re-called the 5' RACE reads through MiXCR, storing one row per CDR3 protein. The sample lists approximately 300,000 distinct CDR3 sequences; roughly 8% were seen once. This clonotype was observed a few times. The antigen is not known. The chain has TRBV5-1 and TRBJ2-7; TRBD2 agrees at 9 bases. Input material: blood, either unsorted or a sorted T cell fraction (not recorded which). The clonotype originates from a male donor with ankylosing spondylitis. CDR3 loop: CASSGREGVHEQYF. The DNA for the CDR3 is TGCGCCAGCAGCGGGCGGGAGGGCGTTCACGAGCAGTACTTC. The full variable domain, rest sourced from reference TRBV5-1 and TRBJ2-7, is KAGVTQTPRYLIKTRGQQVTLSCSPISGHRSVSWYQQTPGQGLQFLFEYFSETQRNKGNFPGRFSGRQFSNSRSEMNVSTLELGDSALYLCASSGREGVHEQYFGPGTRLTVT.